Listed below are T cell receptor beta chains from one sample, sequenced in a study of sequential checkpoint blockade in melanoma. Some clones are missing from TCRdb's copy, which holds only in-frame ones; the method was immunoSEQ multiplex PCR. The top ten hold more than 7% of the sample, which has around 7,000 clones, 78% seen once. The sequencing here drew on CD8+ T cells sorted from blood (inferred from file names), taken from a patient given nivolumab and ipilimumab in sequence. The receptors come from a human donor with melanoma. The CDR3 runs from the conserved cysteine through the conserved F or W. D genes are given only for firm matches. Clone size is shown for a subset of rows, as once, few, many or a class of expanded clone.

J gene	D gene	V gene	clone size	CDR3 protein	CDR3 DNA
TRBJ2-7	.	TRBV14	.	CASSQDTGTYEQYF	TGTGCCAGCAGCCAAGATACAGGGACCTACGAGCAGTACTTC
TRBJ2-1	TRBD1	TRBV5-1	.	CASSPLTGDEQFF	TGCGCCAGCAGCCCACTGACAGGGGATGAGCAGTTCTTC
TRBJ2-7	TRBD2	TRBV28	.	CASSGLARTLAGGAYEQYF	TGTGCCAGCAGTGGGCTCGCACGAACGTTAGCGGGAGGCGCCTACGAGCAGTACTTC
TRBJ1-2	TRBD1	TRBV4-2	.	CASRIGQGEGYTF	TGTGCCAGCAGAATCGGACAGGGGGAAGGCTACACCTTC
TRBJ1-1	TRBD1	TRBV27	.	CASSRDRGYTEAFF	TGTGCCAGCAGCCGTGACAGGGGATACACTGAAGCTTTCTTT
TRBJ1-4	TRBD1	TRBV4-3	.	CASSQYQDRINEKLFF	TGCGCCAGCAGCCAGTATCAGGACAGGATTAATGAAAAACTGTTTTTT
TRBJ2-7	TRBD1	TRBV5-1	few	CASSVRQGTPYEQYF	TGCGCCAGCAGCGTACGACAGGGGACCCCCTACGAGCAGTACTTC
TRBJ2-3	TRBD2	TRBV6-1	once	CASSDVGAGPGGYF	TGTGCCAGCAGTGATGTTGGCGCGGGCCCGGGGGGGTATTTT
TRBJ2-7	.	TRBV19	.	CASSVGHLSYEQYF	TGTGCCAGTAGTGTCGGACACCTAAGCTACGAGCAGTACTTC
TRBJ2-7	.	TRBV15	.	CATSRGLVRAPYEQYF	TGTGCCACCAGCAGAGGGTTGGTCAGGGCACCCTACGAGCAGTACTTC
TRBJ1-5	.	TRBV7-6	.	CASSLKGVQPQHF	TGTGCCAGCAGCTTAAAAGGGGTTCAGCCCCAGCATTTT
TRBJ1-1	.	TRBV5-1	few	CASSLGSNTEAFF	TGCGCCAGCAGTCTGGGCAGCAACACTGAAGCTTTCTTT
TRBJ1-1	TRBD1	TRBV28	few	CASSYSSIDRGRTEAFF	TGTGCCAGCAGTTATTCCTCCATAGACAGGGGGAGGACTGAAGCTTTCTTT
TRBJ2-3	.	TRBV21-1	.	CASSKVGRDVDTQYF	TGTGCCAGCAGCAAAGTTGGCAGGGATGTAGATACGCAGTATTTT
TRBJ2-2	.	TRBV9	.	CASSGGPGTGELFF	TGTGCCAGCAGCGGGGGGCCCGGCACCGGGGAGCTGTTTTTT
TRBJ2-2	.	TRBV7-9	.	CASSPRGLTGELFF	TGTGCCAGCAGCCCAAGGGGGTTAACCGGGGAGCTGTTTTTT
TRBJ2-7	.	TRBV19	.	CASSASAGWEQYF	TGTGCCAGTAGTGCTTCAGCAGGGTGGGAGCAGTACTTC
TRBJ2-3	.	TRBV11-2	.	CASSSTGDTQYF	TGTGCCAGCAGCTCAACGGGAGATACGCAGTATTTT
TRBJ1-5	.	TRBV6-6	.	CASSYSLIPQHF	TGTGCCAGCAGTTACTCGCTAATCCCCCAGCATTTT
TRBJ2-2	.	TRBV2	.	CASTNWAGYHTGELFF	TGTGCCAGCACCAATTGGGCGGGGTATCACACCGGGGAGCTGTTTTTT
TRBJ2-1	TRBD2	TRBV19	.	CASSISAGGPHEQFF	TGTGCCAGTAGTATTTCGGCGGGGGGGCCACATGAGCAGTTCTTC
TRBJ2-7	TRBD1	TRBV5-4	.	CASSQGATYEQYF	TGTGCCAGCAGCCAGGGGGCTACCTACGAGCAGTACTTC